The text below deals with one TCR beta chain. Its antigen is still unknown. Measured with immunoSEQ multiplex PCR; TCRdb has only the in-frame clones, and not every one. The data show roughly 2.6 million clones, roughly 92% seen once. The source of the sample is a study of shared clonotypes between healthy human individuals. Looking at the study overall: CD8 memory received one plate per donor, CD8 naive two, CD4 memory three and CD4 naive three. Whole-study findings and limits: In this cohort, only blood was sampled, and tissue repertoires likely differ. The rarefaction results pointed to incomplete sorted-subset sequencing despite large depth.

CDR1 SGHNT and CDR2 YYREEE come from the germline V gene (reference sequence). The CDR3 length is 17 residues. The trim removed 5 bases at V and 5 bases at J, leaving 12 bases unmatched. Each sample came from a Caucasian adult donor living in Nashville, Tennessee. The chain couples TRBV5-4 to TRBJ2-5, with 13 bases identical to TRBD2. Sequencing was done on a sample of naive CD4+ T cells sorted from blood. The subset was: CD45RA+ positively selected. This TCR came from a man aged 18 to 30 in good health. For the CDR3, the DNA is TGTGCCAGCAGTCCACCGGGACTAGCGGGGTCGTTGGAGACCCAGTACTTC. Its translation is CASSPPGLAGSLETQYF.